These 25 T cell receptor beta chains came from one sample sequenced in a study of T cells in localized non-small cell lung cancer. Assay used: immunoSEQ multiplex PCR; TCRdb lists only in-frame clones, some missing. The sample comprises some 1,800 clones, approximately 27% of which are singletons, and approximately 12% rests with the top ten. Sample: lung tumor tissue, taken before any cancer treatment. These receptors were taken from a woman aged 35 to 75 with stage I lung adenocarcinoma.

This clone counts as large (0.1 to 1%). The V gene is TRBV12-5, the J gene TRBJ1-1; D not certain. V lost 6 bases and J 1 base, leaving 3 bases between the germline ends. Germline CDR1 LGHNT, CDR2 FRNRAP. The CDR3 runs 11 residues. CDR3 bases: TGTGCTAGTGGGAAGAACACTGAAGCTTTCTTT. Protein product: CASGKNTEAFF.

A few counts support this clone. The rearrangement links TRBV30 to TRBJ2-2, with 8 positions matching TRBD2. The V gene's germline CDR1 is GTSNPN and CDR2 SVGIG (reference sequence). Trimming removed 3 bases from V and 6 bases from J; junction bases left unmatched: 6. The CDR3 covers 14 residues. Here the CDR3 reads CAWSGLAAAGELFF. The DNA of the CDR3 is TGTGCCTGGAGCGGACTAGCTGCCGCCGGGGAGCTGTTTTTT.

The rearrangement links TRBV6-1 to TRBJ2-7; D possibly matches TRBD1 or TRBD2 (6 bases each). V dropped 1 base and J dropped 6 bases, with 10 bases sitting between them. The CDR3 loop spans 13 amino acids. Per the germline V gene, CDR1 is MNHNS and CDR2 is SASEGT. The CDR3 DNA reads TGTGCCAGCAGTGAAGTAGGGGGAGGCGAGCAGTACTTC. This translates into CASSEVGGGEQYF.

The V call is TRBV5-1, the J call TRBJ2-7, with D hard to call. The CDR3 is made up of 15 amino acids. V dropped 0 bases and J dropped 2 bases, with 12 bases sitting between them. Germline V gene sequence: CDR1 SGHRS, CDR2 YFSETQ. The CDR3 DNA sequence: TGCGCCAGCAGCTTGGAATCCGGGCTTGCCTACGAGCAGTACTTC. It encodes CASSLESGLAYEQYF.

This clone was observed a handful of times. V usage is TRBV19 and J usage is TRBJ2-2; no clear D gene. V shed 10 bases and J shed 0 bases, with 24 bases lying between them. The germline CDR1 and CDR2 sequences are LNHDA and SQIVND (reference sequence). This CDR3 comprises 18 residues. The CDR3 coding sequence is TGTGCCACCTCGTTGGCTCTATCTATGTATTCGAACACCGGGGAGCTGTTTTTT. Encoded protein: CATSLALSMYSNTGELFF.

In its sample, this clone was seen a few times. V is TRBV6-7 and J is TRBJ1-1, with unresolved D. TRBV6-7 carries the ORF label, with uncertain function. Trimming removed 6 bases from V and 0 bases from J, with 2 bases in between. The CDR3 runs 11 residues. CDR3 protein: CASRMNTEAFF. The DNA for the CDR3 is TGTGCCAGCAGAATGAACACTGAAGCTTTCTTT.

This clone has just a few counts. The chain recombines TRBV6-8 with TRBJ2-7; 10 positions match TRBD2. J was trimmed by 7 bases and V by 2 bases; bases with no gene match: 8. The CDR3 length is 15 residues. The germline V gene encodes CDR1 MNHGY and CDR2 SAAAGT. The CDR3 is CASSYAGTSVGEQYF. The CDR3, as DNA: TGTGCCAGCAGTTACGCCGGGACTAGCGTCGGAGAGCAGTACTTC.

This clone was seen a handful of times. The V call is TRBV6-1, the J call TRBJ2-1; no reliable D call. CDR3 length equals 13 residues. V lost 0 bases and J lost 7, with 7 bases in between. CDR1 is MNHNS, CDR2 SASEGT, per germline. CDR3 nucleotides: TGTGCCAGCAGTGAAGCGCATCTGAATGAGCAGTTCTTC. It encodes CASSEAHLNEQFF.

The table lists this clone with a few counts. The chain recombines TRBV6-8 with TRBJ2-7; 9 bases are a match to TRBD2. The trim removed 5 bases at V and 6 bases at J, leaving 5 bases unmatched. In germline, CDR1 is MNHGY, CDR2 SAAAGT. The CDR3 runs to 13 residues. CDR3 sequence (DNA): TGTGCCAGCAGTCCACTAGCGGGCTTCGAGCAGTACTTC. This translates into CASSPLAGFEQYF.

The chain is built from TRBV25-1 and TRBJ2-6; TRBD1 matches 8 bases. The CDR3 totals 16 residues. Trimming cost V 4 bases and J 3 bases; bases outside gene matches: 5. Germline V CDR1 and CDR2: MGHDK, SYGVNS. The CDR3 loop is CASSARQGFGANVLTF. The DNA of the CDR3 is TGTGCCAGCAGTGCCCGACAGGGGTTTGGGGCCAACGTCCTGACTTTC.

The gene calls are TRBV10-3 and TRBJ2-1; no clear D gene. CDR3 length equals 14 residues. CDR1 and CDR2 from the germline V gene are ENHRY and SYGVKD. V was pared by 2 bases and J by 1 base, with 6 bases between. The chain's CDR3 is CAISESVSYNEQFF. CDR3 bases: TGTGCCATCAGTGAGAGCGTATCCTACAATGAGCAGTTCTTC.

The chain carries TRBV30 and TRBJ1-6, with 10 bases matching TRBD1. With V trimmed by 0 bases and J by 7 bases, 3 bases remained unmatched. The CDR3 spans 15 residues. The V gene's germline CDR1 is GTSNPN and CDR2 SVGIG (reference sequence). CDR3 DNA: TGTGCCTGGAGTGTTGGGGACAGGGGAAATTCACCCCTCCACTTT. This gives the protein CAWSVGDRGNSPLHF.

The rearrangement joins TRBV25-1 to TRBJ2-7; weak D call: TRBD2 (5 bases). CDR3 length equals 14 residues. Trimming removed 3 bases from V and 2 bases from J, with 11 bases in between. Germline V lookup: CDR1 MGHDK, CDR2 SYGVNS. The CDR3 region has the DNA TGTGCCAGCAGTGACGGGGATGACCCCTACGAGCAGTACTTC. This translates into CASSDGDDPYEQYF.

This rearrangement joins TRBV25-1 to TRBJ1-2; TRBD1 matches 7 bases. The germline CDR1 and CDR2 sequences are MGHDK and SYGVNS. The CDR3 is 15 amino acids. The V gene end was trimmed by 5 bases and the J gene end by 2 bases; junction bases not matched to a gene: 8. CDR3 coding DNA: TGTGCCAGCAGTCCGTTGGGGACAGTCAACTATGGCTACACCTTC. Its protein is CASSPLGTVNYGYTF.

The chain has TRBV19 and TRBJ1-2, with D possibly TRBD1 on 6 matching bases. Trimming took off 6 bases at V and 2 bases at J, with 16 bases between the two ends. The CDR3 loop spans 15 amino acids. Germline V gives CDR1 LNHDA, CDR2 SQIVND (reference sequence). The chain's CDR3 is CASRPIQGANYGYTF. DNA of the CDR3: TGTGCCAGTAGGCCAATACAGGGAGCCAACTATGGCTACACCTTC. Looking up the rest from reference TRBV19 and TRBJ1-2 gives the full variable domain: DGGITQSPKYLFRKEGQNVTLSCEQNLNHDAMYWYRQDPGQGLRLIYYSQIVNDFQKGDIAEGYSVSREKKESFPLTVTSAQKNPTAFYLCASRPIQGANYGYTFGSGTRLTVV.

V is TRBV19 and J is TRBJ1-5; tentatively, D is TRBD1 (6 bases). This CDR3 comprises 18 residues. CDR1 and CDR2 (germline): LNHDA, SQIVND (reference sequence). The germline V and J ends were trimmed by 2 bases and 3 bases, with 20 bases remaining between them. The CDR3 sequence: CASSISRQAGAINQPQHF. The CDR3 DNA reads as TGTGCCAGTAGTATATCCCGGCAGGCAGGGGCGATCAATCAGCCCCAGCATTTT. Combining the CDR3 with reference TRBV19 and TRBJ1-5 gives the whole variable domain DGGITQSPKYLFRKEGQNVTLSCEQNLNHDAMYWYRQDPGQGLRLIYYSQIVNDFQKGDIAEGYSVSREKKESFPLTVTSAQKNPTAFYLCASSISRQAGAINQPQHFGDGTRLSIL.

In this sample, this clone turned up a few times. The rearrangement links TRBV11-3 to TRBJ1-2, with 11 bases that match TRBD1. V lost 1 base to trimming and J lost 9 bases; unmatched junction nucleotides: 4. The length of the CDR3 is 14 residues. Germline CDR1 and CDR2: SGHNT and YENEEA. The CDR3 sequence: CASSLVGTGGSYTF. The CDR3 nucleotides are TGTGCCAGCAGCTTAGTAGGGACAGGGGGAAGCTACACCTTC. Looking up the rest from reference TRBV11-3 and TRBJ1-2 gives the full variable domain: EAGVVQSPRYKIIEKKQPVAFWCNPISGHNTLYWYLQNLGQGPELLIRYENEEAVDDSQLPKDRFSAERLKGVDSTLKIQPAELGDSAVYLCASSLVGTGGSYTFGSGTRLTVV.

The chain combines TRBV19 with TRBJ1-1; 7 positions match TRBD1. J was trimmed by 1 base and V by 3 bases; bases with no gene match: 8. The CDR3 contains 16 residues. Looked up from germline, CDR1 is LNHDA and CDR2 is SQIVND (reference sequence). The CDR3 region is CASSMGGDSENTEAFF. The CDR3, as DNA: TGTGCCAGTAGTATGGGAGGGGACAGTGAGAACACTGAAGCTTTCTTT.

This chain joins TRBV5-1 and TRBJ1-1; D is perhaps TRBD1 (6 bases). V lost 4 bases and J 1 base, leaving 11 bases between the germline ends. This CDR3 is 14 amino acids long. Germline V gene sequence: CDR1 SGHRS, CDR2 YFSETQ. The CDR3 here is CASSHRVGNTEAFF. Written as DNA, the CDR3 is TGCGCCAGCAGCCACAGGGTGGGGAACACTGAAGCTTTCTTT.

This clone has more than one count but fewer than ten. The genes are TRBV11-3 and TRBJ2-4, with D possibly called TRBD1 or TRBD2 (7 bases each). The germline V gene has CDR1 SGHNT and CDR2 YENEEA. Between the trimmed V and J ends, which lost 2 bases and 2 bases, there was a span of 22 bases. This CDR3 is 19 amino acids long. CDR3 coding DNA: TGTGCCAGCAGCTTATCGTGGGGAGGGGGCACTGGTTCCAAAAACATTCAGTACTTC. Protein product: CASSLSWGGGTGSKNIQYF. Full variable domain (remainder filled in from reference TRBV11-3 and TRBJ2-4): EAGVVQSPRYKIIEKKQPVAFWCNPISGHNTLYWYLQNLGQGPELLIRYENEEAVDDSQLPKDRFSAERLKGVDSTLKIQPAELGDSAVYLCASSLSWGGGTGSKNIQYFGAGTRLSVL.

This clone was seen once. V usage is TRBV15 and J usage is TRBJ1-5; no firm D call. Germline loops: CDR1 LNHNV, CDR2 YYDKDF (reference sequence). Trimming pared 7 bases from V and 2 bases from J, leaving 15 bases between. This CDR3 spans 15 amino acids. The CDR3 DNA follows: TGTGCCACCAACGAAGAGGGTGCTCGCAATCAGCCCCAGCATTTT. Translated: CATNEEGARNQPQHF.

The rearrangement uses TRBV19 and TRBJ2-3; 8 bases line up with TRBD2. The CDR3 contains 14 residues. CDR1 is LNHDA and CDR2 is SQIVND in the germline V gene (reference sequence). V lost 4 bases to trimming and J lost 7 bases; unmatched junction nucleotides: 7. The CDR3 DNA follows: TGTGCCAGTAGTAATGCGGGGGGATCTTATACGCAGTATTTT. This sequence encodes CASSNAGGSYTQYF.

The chain recombines TRBV6-8 with TRBJ2-5, with D tentatively TRBD1 (6 bases). Germline V CDR1 and CDR2: MNHGY, SAAAGT. The CDR3 extends over 17 amino acids. Between the trimmed V and J ends, which lost 3 bases and 1 base, there was a span of 18 bases. The DNA for the CDR3 is TGTGCCAGCAGTTATCGTGTGGCAGGGGACACCCAAGAGACCCAGTACTTC. Translated, it gives CASSYRVAGDTQETQYF.

This clone is medium-sized. The chain employs TRBV9 and TRBJ2-7; the match to TRBD1 covers 8 bases. V shed 5 bases and J 1 base; nucleotides not matched to a gene: 11. The length of the CDR3 is 16 residues. The germline V gene encodes CDR1 SGDLS and CDR2 YYNGEE. DNA of the CDR3: TGTGCCAGCAGTGGGCCCCCGGGACAGGAATCCTACGAGCAGTACTTC. Residues: CASSGPPGQESYEQYF.

V usage is TRBV30 and J usage is TRBJ1-6, with D tentatively TRBD1 (6 bases). The germline V gene has CDR1 GTSNPN and CDR2 SVGIG (reference sequence). CDR3 size: 12 residues. V dropped 4 bases and J dropped 8 bases, with 9 bases sitting between them. This chain's CDR3 is CAWMAGDSPLHF. CDR3 nucleotides: TGTGCCTGGATGGCAGGGGATTCACCCCTCCACTTT.